These T cell receptor beta chains were read from a single sample in a study of CD8 T cells in ankylosing spondylitis. TCRdb passed the 5' RACE reads through MiXCR, listing each CDR3 protein once. The repertoire consists of roughly 40,000 distinct CDR3 sequences, with more than 15% occurring once and the leading ten covering approximately 43%. The sample was blood. The receptor source for this set is a male donor with ankylosing spondylitis or in good health (not recorded which). The CDR3 runs from the conserved cysteine through the conserved F or W. The order of the fields is clone size, V gene, J gene, D gene, CDR3 DNA, CDR3 protein. The D gene is left open where the match is weak. Not all rows give a size; the values are once, few, many and, for expanded clones, a class.

-	TRBV4-1	TRBJ2-2	TRBD1	TGCGCCAGCAGCCAAGATCACTACAGGGGGCTGAGGTCCGGGGAGCTGTTTTTT	CASSQDHYRGLRSGELFF
-	TRBV5-1	TRBJ2-5	TRBD2	TGCGCCAGCAGCAATCCCGGGACTAGTGTGGAGACCCAGTACTTC	CASSNPGTSVETQYF
-	TRBV7-3	TRBJ2-1	TRBD1	TGTGCCAGCAGCATGGGACAGCCCCCCCATGAGCAGTTCTTC	CASSMGQPPHEQFF
once	TRBV12-3/TRBV12-4	TRBJ2-5	-	TGTGCCAGCAGTTTTTTGGGGGCCAACCAAGAGACCCAGTACTTC	CASSFLGANQETQYF
-	TRBV28	TRBJ2-1	TRBD1	TGTGCCAGCAGCTACCGGGACAGGGACATAGGTGAGCAGTTCTTC	CASSYRDRDIGEQFF
few	TRBV12-3/TRBV12-4	TRBJ2-3	-	TGTGCCAGCAGTTTATATGGGGGCTTAACAGATACGCAGTATTTT	CASSLYGGLTDTQYF
-	TRBV29-1	TRBJ2-2	-	TGCAGCGTTGTTGGCAAGATGGACACCGGGGAGCTGTTTTTT	CSVVGKMDTGELFF
few	TRBV4-1	TRBJ2-2	TRBD2	TGCGCCAGCAGCCAAGCTCCCCATACTAGCGGGAGAACCGGGGAGCTGTTTTTT	CASSQAPHTSGRTGELFF
-	TRBV2	TRBJ2-7	TRBD2	TGTGCCAGCAGAAACGGGGGGACCTACGAGCAGTACTTC	CASRNGGTYEQYF
few	TRBV7-9	TRBJ2-1	-	TGTGCCAGCAGCTCCACCAGGGCCACCGTAAGGGAGCAGTTCTTC	CASSSTRATVREQFF
-	TRBV11-2	TRBJ1-1	-	TGTGCCAGCAGCCCCGACAGGATGAACACTGAAGCTTTCTTT	CASSPDRMNTEAFF
-	TRBV6-6	TRBJ1-4	-	TGTGCCAGCAGTTACTCGTCGGTCAGGGTCCGGGAAAAACTGTTTTTT	CASSYSSVRVREKLFF
many	TRBV6-6	TRBJ2-3	-	TGTGCCAGCAGCTCTAGCACAGATACGCAGTATTTT	CASSSSTDTQYF
few	TRBV25-1	TRBJ2-3	-	TGTGCCAGCAGTGAGTCTTTAGATACGCAGTATTTT	CASSESLDTQYF
-	TRBV12-3/TRBV12-4	TRBJ2-2	-	TGTGCCAGCAGTCTCACGACAGACCTGGGGCTGTTTTTT	CASSLTTDLGLFF
few	TRBV12-3/TRBV12-4	TRBJ2-5	TRBD1	TGTGCCAGCAGTTTACGGGGACAGGTTTTCGTGGAGACCCAGTACTTC	CASSLRGQVFVETQYF
few	TRBV29-1	TRBJ1-1	TRBD1	TGCAGCGCAGGGGGCCTGAACACTGAAGCTTTCTTT	CSAGGLNTEAFF
few	TRBV27	TRBJ2-7	TRBD2	TGTGCCAGCAGTTTATCTTCTAGCGGGAGGAGGGAGCAGTACTTC	CASSLSSSGRREQYF
-	TRBV7-2	TRBJ2-3	-	TGTGCCAGCAGCTTCCAGGGGGGGACAGATACGCAGTATTTT	CASSFQGGTDTQYF
-	TRBV28	TRBJ2-3	-	TGTGCCAGCGAACAGGGTTTAGATACGCAGTATTTT	CASEQGLDTQYF
-	TRBV25-1	TRBJ2-3	-	TGTGCCAGCACCCCTGCGGGGGCTAGCACAGATACGCAGTATTTT	CASTPAGASTDTQYF
few	TRBV28	TRBJ2-3	-	TGTGCCAGCAGACCCGGCGGCACAGATACGCAGTATTTT	CASRPGGTDTQYF
few	TRBV12-3/TRBV12-4	TRBJ1-2	-	TGTGCCAGCAGTCGCTTCGTGGGGTTTGGCTACACCTTC	CASSRFVGFGYTF
-	TRBV5-5	TRBJ1-2	-	TGTGCCAGCAGCCTAGGGAGCTATGGCTACACCTTC	CASSLGSYGYTF
few	TRBV20-1	TRBJ2-3	-	TGCAGTGCCCCCTTCGCGACAGATACGCAGTATTTT	CSAPFATDTQYF
-	TRBV28	TRBJ2-2	-	TGTGCCAGCAGTTTCGGGGAAGGGGAGCTGTTTTTT	CASSFGEGELFF
few	TRBV5-1	TRBJ2-5	-	TGCGCCAGCAGCTTGGGGTCGGGGCTGGAGACCCAGTACTTC	CASSLGSGLETQYF
-	TRBV5-1	TRBJ2-7	-	TGCGCCAGCAGCTTGGAACAGCGAACCTACGAGCAGTATTTC	CASSLEQRTYEQYF
few	TRBV5-1	TRBJ2-3	TRBD2	TGCGCCAGCAGCTTGGCTTCTAGCGGGGAAGCAGATACGCAGTATTTT	CASSLASSGEADTQYF
-	TRBV20-1	TRBJ2-3	-	TGCAGTGCTAGAACAGGGCCGGATACGCAGTATTTT	CSARTGPDTQYF
few	TRBV6-2/TRBV6-3	TRBJ2-2	TRBD2	TGTGCCAGCAGCCGCGGACTAGCGGGAGGGCCTAGCACCGGGGAGCTGTTTTTT	CASSRGLAGGPSTGELFF
few	TRBV20-1	TRBJ2-5	-	TGCAGTGCTATCAACTCCTGGGAGGACGCAGAGACCCAGTACTTC	CSAINSWEDAETQYF
few	TRBV7-9	TRBJ2-3	-	TGTGCCAGCAGCTTAATAGGAGATACGCAGTATTTT	CASSLIGDTQYF
-	TRBV28	TRBJ2-1	TRBD2	TGTGCCAGCAGTTTAACACCCGCCAGCGGGAGGGCCAGGAGAAATGAGCAGTTCTTC	CASSLTPASGRARRNEQFF
few	TRBV6-5	TRBJ2-2	-	TGTGCCAGCAGGGGGGGAACCGGGGAGCTGTTTTTT	CASRGGTGELFF
few	TRBV9	TRBJ1-1	-	TGTGCCAGCACCAAGTGGGAAGGGAACACTGAAGCTTTCTTT	CASTKWEGNTEAFF
-	TRBV20-1	TRBJ2-2	-	TGCAGTGCTAGAGATCTGGGACGGAACACCGGGGAGCTGTTTTTT	CSARDLGRNTGELFF
-	TRBV11-2	TRBJ2-1	-	TGTGCCAGCAGCTCCCGGACAGTTTCCTTCAATGAGCAGTTCTTC	CASSSRTVSFNEQFF
few	TRBV12-3/TRBV12-4	TRBJ1-3	-	TGTGCCAGCAGTTTTCAGGGGTTCTCTGGAAACACCATATATTTT	CASSFQGFSGNTIYF
-	TRBV14	TRBJ2-5	-	TGTGCCAGCAGCCAAGTGTCCGGGGGAGGAGAGACCCAGTACTTC	CASSQVSGGGETQYF
-	TRBV20-1	TRBJ2-5	-	TGCAGTGCTAGGGGTTGGGCAGGTTCAAACCCGACGGAGACCCAGTACTTC	CSARGWAGSNPTETQYF
few	TRBV24-1	TRBJ1-5	-	TGTGCCACCAGTGGGGTAGGGGGTCGGAATCAGCCCCAGCATTTT	CATSGVGGRNQPQHF
-	TRBV10-3	TRBJ2-1	TRBD2	TGTGCCATCAGCCACCTGGGGCTAGCGGATTTCAATGAGCAGTTCTTC	CAISHLGLADFNEQFF
-	TRBV6-1	TRBJ2-2	-	TGTGCCAGCAGTGAACCTTTTTACCGGGAGCTGTTTTTT	CASSEPFYRELFF
many	TRBV4-3	TRBJ2-7	-	TGCGCCAGCAGCCAAGTAGCGGATAGCTCCTACGAGCAGTACTTC	CASSQVADSSYEQYF
-	TRBV12-3/TRBV12-4	TRBJ2-1	-	TGTGCCAGCAGCCCTCCCCGGGTCCGGTGGAATGAGCAGTTCTTC	CASSPPRVRWNEQFF
-	TRBV27	TRBJ1-1	TRBD1	TGTGCCAGCTCCTTCGGGACAGCTAACACTGAAGCTTTCTTT	CASSFGTANTEAFF
medium-sized	TRBV4-3	TRBJ2-3	-	TGCGCCAGCAGCCAAGATCTTCCCGTCTACACAGATACGCAGTATTTT	CASSQDLPVYTDTQYF
few	TRBV10-2	TRBJ2-3	-	TGCGCCAGCAGTGAGCGGGCCTCAGATACGCAGTATTTT	CASSERASDTQYF
few	TRBV12-3/TRBV12-4	TRBJ2-4	TRBD1	TGTGCCAGCACTGGGGACAGTTCCAAAAACATTCAGTACTTC	CASTGDSSKNIQYF
-	TRBV5-1	TRBJ2-1	-	TGCGCCAGCAGCTTCGAGATTCAAGGAAATGAGCAGTTCTTC	CASSFEIQGNEQFF
few	TRBV12-3/TRBV12-4	TRBJ2-3	-	TGTGCCAGCAGTTGGGGAACAGATACGCAGTATTTT	CASSWGTDTQYF
-	TRBV2	TRBJ2-2	-	TGTGCCAGTACCCCAGGGCGGAACACCGGGGAGCTGTTTTTT	CASTPGRNTGELFF
-	TRBV20-1	TRBJ2-6	-	TGCAGTGCTAGCTCAGGGAGCGGTGGGGCCAACGTCCTGACTTTC	CSASSGSGGANVLTF
few	TRBV10-2	TRBJ1-1	-	TGCGCCAGCAGTGAGACGAACACTGAAGCTTTCTTT	CASSETNTEAFF
-	TRBV6-6	TRBJ2-1	-	TGTGCCAGCAGTTATTTGGCCAATGAGCAGTTCTTC	CASSYLANEQFF
-	TRBV12-3/TRBV12-4	TRBJ1-4	TRBD1	TGTGCCAGCAGTCCAGTACAGGGGGCGGACGAAAAACTGTTTTTT	CASSPVQGADEKLFF
few	TRBV29-1	TRBJ2-1	-	TGCAGCGTAGCTTCCGGGGGCGGCCCGCAGTTCTTC	CSVASGGGPQFF
once	TRBV7-2	TRBJ2-7	-	TGTGCCAGCAGCTACTACACTTACGAGCAGTACTTC	CASSYYTYEQYF